Below, one T cell receptor (beta chain) is given with its context. Its target is not known. Here immunoSEQ multiplex PCR was the method, and the copy in TCRdb shows in-frame clones only, minus some. The table lists 120,000 or so clones, around 89% of them singletons, with 1.6% in the top ten. The source of the sample is a study of T cell responses to AZD1222 COVID-19 vaccine. Findings and limits, study-wide: Baseline seropositivity occurred in only a handful of AZD1222 recipients. Two doses of AZD1222 preceded a rise in Spike-specific TCR breadth and depth.

Germline values: CDR1 MNHEY, CDR2 SVGAGI. Trimming pared 6 bases from V and 6 bases from J, leaving 12 bases between. The CDR3 totals 14 residues. The receptor was isolated from an adult in good health. The sequences come from peripheral blood, collected on day 0 of AZD1222 vaccination. The chain links TRBV6-5 to TRBJ1-6; D possibly corresponds to TRBD1 (5 bases). DNA for the CDR3: TGTGCCAGCAGGGAGGGACGCCGTAATTCACCCCTCCACTTT. This gives the protein CASREGRRNSPLHF.